Given below is one T cell receptor (beta chain) in context. TCRdb's copy holds only in-frame clones and misses some; the assay was immunoSEQ multiplex PCR. The profile covers some 110,000 clones, with about 88% appearing a single time and 4.4% taken by the ten largest. Trimming pared 6 bases from V and 3 bases from J, leaving 14 bases between. Germline-derived CDR1 and CDR2 are LNHDA and SQIVND (reference sequence). The CDR3 is 14 residues long. These data are taken from a study of cytomegalovirus exposure and HLA in healthy donors. V and J are TRBV19 and TRBJ1-2; D unclear. Sequenced sample: PBMCs. The source of this sequence is a man younger than 35 in good health and CMV-seropositive. CDR3 DNA: TGTGCCAGTAGGGCCGCGGATATTGACTATGGCTACACCTTC. This encodes CASRAADIDYGYTF.